These 32 T cell receptor beta chains were all obtained from the same sample, sequenced in a study of blood T cell repertoires in COVID-19. TCRdb keeps only in-frame clones here, not all; method: immunoSEQ multiplex PCR. Seen here are approximately 230,000 clones, nearly 90% observed once, and the top ten hold 3% to 3.5%. Material for sequencing was peripheral blood. Source of these receptors: a man younger than 35 with active or convalescent COVID-19.

This clone was recorded a few times. This rearrangement joins TRBV4-3 to TRBJ2-7, with 9 nucleotides matching TRBD1. V gave up 0 bases and J gave up 7 bases; unmatched junction bases: 16. Germline loops: CDR1 LGHNA, CDR2 YSLEER. The CDR3 runs to 18 residues. The CDR3 DNA reads TGCGCCAGCAGCCAAGAGGGGGTGATCATTTCGGGACAGGGTGAGCAGTACTTC. Amino acids: CASSQEGVIISGQGEQYF.

V usage is TRBV4-3 and J usage is TRBJ1-2; 8 bases are a match to TRBD1. V trimming: 0 bases; J trimming: 6 bases; junction bases outside the gene matches: 9. Germline loops: CDR1 LGHNA, CDR2 YSLEER. The CDR3 covers 16 residues. The CDR3 coding sequence is TGCGCCAGCAGCCAAGAGTTTTTGGCGGGACAGGATGGCTACACCTTC. This translates into CASSQEFLAGQDGYTF.

The V gene is TRBV16, the J gene TRBJ1-1, with TRBD1 matching 8 bases. From germline, CDR1 is KGHSY and CDR2 FQNENV. V gave up 4 bases and J gave up 6 bases; unmatched junction bases: 7. The CDR3 is made up of 14 amino acids. This chain's CDR3 is CASSLDRGTAEAFF. CDR3 DNA sequence: TGTGCCAGCAGCCTCGACAGGGGCACCGCTGAAGCTTTCTTT.

The chain carries TRBV5-1 and TRBJ2-2, with 10 bases that match TRBD1. V lost 3 bases to trimming and J lost 4 bases; unmatched junction nucleotides: 9. CDR1 is SGHRS, CDR2 YFSETQ, per germline. This CDR3 comprises 17 residues. The CDR3 loop is CASSSRQGQGFTGELFF. For the CDR3, the DNA is TGCGCCAGCAGCTCCCGACAGGGACAGGGGTTCACCGGGGAGCTGTTTTTT.

The chain combines TRBV10-2 with TRBJ1-4; 9 bases agree with TRBD1. V lost 6 bases, J lost 5 bases, and 4 bases stayed unmatched. The germline CDR1 and CDR2 sequences are WSHSY and SAAADI. The CDR3 has 14 amino acids. CDR3 region: CASRQDRGNEKLFF. CDR3 sequence (DNA): TGCGCCAGCAGACAGGACAGGGGAAATGAAAAACTGTTTTTT.

The genes are TRBV7-9 and TRBJ1-2; no clear D gene. The V gene lost 5 bases and the J gene lost 4 bases, with 11 bases spanning the gap. The CDR3 consists of 13 residues. Germline values: CDR1 SEHNR, CDR2 FQNEAQ (reference sequence). CDR3 nucleotides: TGTGCCAGCAGCCGTCCCACTGGCTATGGCTACACCTTC. Amino acid sequence: CASSRPTGYGYTF.

The chain employs TRBV18 and TRBJ2-3; D is possibly TRBD1 (6 bases). The CDR3 runs 16 residues. In germline, CDR1 is KGHSH, CDR2 LQKENI. The V end was cut by 2 bases, the J end by 3 bases, with 15 bases between. CDR3 loop: CASSPTGQPETDTQYF. CDR3 coding DNA: TGTGCCAGCTCACCAACCGGACAGCCAGAAACAGATACGCAGTATTTT.

The J gene is TRBJ1-1, the V gene TRBV27; D is perhaps TRBD1 (6 bases). Germline CDR1 is MNHEY and CDR2 is SMNVEV (reference sequence). The CDR3 covers 15 residues. Trimming took off 6 bases at V and 1 base at J, with 15 bases between the two ends. CDR3 nucleotide sequence: TGTGCCAGCAGAAGCACGGGACACAGGAACACTGAAGCTTTCTTT. Translating it yields CASRSTGHRNTEAFF.

The rearrangement links TRBV9 to TRBJ1-1, with D possibly TRBD1 on 6 matching bases. Per germline, CDR1 SGDLS and CDR2 YYNGEE. This CDR3 region has 13 residues. Trimming shortened V by 7 bases and J by 5 bases, and 15 bases separated the two germline ends. In nucleotides, the CDR3 is TGTGCCAGCGGGGGGGCTGGAAGAACTGAAGCTTTCTTT. Translated: CASGGAGRTEAFF.

Points on this clone: This CDR3 is also generated by other DNA sequences in the sample. V usage is TRBV11-1 and J usage is TRBJ1-1; no firm D call. Germline loops: CDR1 SGHAT, CDR2 FQDESV (reference sequence). Trimming took 1 base from V and 2 from J, leaving 5 bases between them. This CDR3 spans 13 amino acids. The CDR3 reads CASSLGGNTEAFF. CDR3 DNA: TGTGCCAGCAGCTTAGGAGGTAACACTGAAGCTTTCTTT.

This clone has a handful of counts. The V gene is TRBV27, the J gene TRBJ2-3; 9 bases align to TRBD2. The V and J ends lost 3 bases and 2 bases, in that order; junction bases with no gene match: 3. Germline V gene sequence: CDR1 MNHEY, CDR2 SMNVEV (reference sequence). The CDR3 is made up of 15 amino acids. The CDR3 DNA sequence: TGTGCCAGCAGTTTTGAGGGACTAGCCACAGATACGCAGTATTTT. Its translation is CASSFEGLATDTQYF.

This rearrangement joins TRBV5-1 to TRBJ2-5; D is undetermined. The V end lost 0 bases, the J end lost 3 bases, and 6 bases lay between the germline ends. The CDR3 is made up of 13 amino acids. CDR1 and CDR2 from the germline V gene are SGHRS and YFSETQ. CDR3 amino acids: CASSLGLKETQYF. As DNA, the CDR3 is TGCGCCAGCAGCTTGGGGCTGAAAGAGACCCAGTACTTC.

V gene TRBV13 combines with J gene TRBJ2-5, with 7 bases aligning to TRBD2. The CDR3 runs to 15 residues. Germline assignment: CDR1 PRHDT and CDR2 FYEKMQ (reference sequence). The V segment lost 2 bases and the J segment 4 bases; nucleotides outside the gene matches: 7. The CDR3 sequence is CASSLRLAGSETQYF. CDR3 in DNA: TGTGCCAGCAGCTTAAGACTAGCAGGGTCAGAGACCCAGTACTTC.

The chain carries TRBV5-6 and TRBJ2-1, with 10 bases identical to TRBD2. The CDR3 contains 16 residues. The germline CDR1 and CDR2 sequences are SGHDT and YYEEEE. Trimming cost V 1 base and J 2 bases; bases outside gene matches: 3. The CDR3 DNA follows: TGTGCCAGCAGCTTGCCTACTAGCGGGGCCTACAATGAGCAGTTCTTC. Amino acids: CASSLPTSGAYNEQFF.

The rearrangement uses TRBV19 and TRBJ2-3; 7 bases agree with TRBD2. Germline assignment: CDR1 LNHDA and CDR2 SQIVND (reference sequence). The CDR3 has 16 amino acids. J gave up 3 bases and V 4 bases, and 10 bases lay outside the gene matches. CDR3 protein: CASSTLGRGWTDTQYF. The CDR3, as DNA: TGTGCCAGTAGTACCCTCGGGCGGGGGTGGACAGATACGCAGTATTTT.

The rearrangement links TRBV5-5 to TRBJ1-3; D gene unclear. V shed 3 bases and J shed 8 bases, with 6 bases lying between them. The CDR3 covers 11 residues. In germline, CDR1 is SGHKS, CDR2 YYEKEE (reference sequence). CDR3 bases: TGTGCCAGCAGCTCCGGGGACACCATATATTTT. It encodes CASSSGDTIYF.

The V gene is TRBV7-2, the J gene TRBJ2-1; 7 nucleotides line up with TRBD2. J gave up 9 bases and V 0 bases, and 11 bases lay outside the gene matches. This CDR3 comprises 16 residues. Germline assignment: CDR1 SGHTA and CDR2 FQGNSA. DNA for the CDR3: TGTGCCAGCAGCTTAGCGGGCGGGGGTTACAAGGTTGAGCAGTTCTTC. Translating it yields CASSLAGGGYKVEQFF.

This rearrangement joins TRBV9 to TRBJ1-3; D is uncertain. V was trimmed by 4 bases and J by 0 bases, leaving 11 bases between them. The CDR3 extends over 15 amino acids. CDR1 and CDR2 (germline): SGDLS, YYNGEE. The DNA for the CDR3 is TGTGCCAGCAGCACCGGACTGAGCTCTGGAAACACCATATATTTT. Amino acids: CASSTGLSSGNTIYF.

The chain recombines TRBV7-3 with TRBJ2-1; 9 nucleotides line up with TRBD1. The CDR3 contains 14 residues. CDR1 is SGHTA, CDR2 FQGTGA, per germline. The V segment lost 3 bases and the J segment 8 bases; nucleotides outside the gene matches: 5. The CDR3 loop reads CASSFLTGGDEQFF. CDR3 sequence (DNA): TGTGCCAGCAGCTTCTTGACAGGGGGGGATGAGCAGTTCTTC.

This rearrangement joins TRBV10-3 to TRBJ2-3; 7 bases align to TRBD2. Trimming cost V 3 bases and J 4 bases; bases outside gene matches: 4. CDR3 length equals 14 residues. CDR1 and CDR2 from the germline V gene are ENHRY and SYGVKD. For the CDR3, the DNA is TGTGCCATCAGTGATCCGGGAGGAGCAGATACGCAGTATTTT. Its translation: CAISDPGGADTQYF.

The chain uses TRBV7-2 and TRBJ2-3; 14 bases agree with TRBD2. CDR3 length: 18 amino acids. Germline CDR1 and CDR2: SGHTA and FQGNSA. V trimming: 1 base; J trimming: 1 base; junction bases outside the gene matches: 4. CDR3 sequence: CASSLGGTSGSGTDTQYF. In nucleotides, the CDR3 is TGTGCCAGCAGCTTAGGCGGGACTAGCGGGAGTGGCACAGATACGCAGTATTTT.

This sequence joins TRBV21-1 and TRBJ1-1. TRBV21-1 is given as a pseudogene. The length of the CDR3 is 16 residues. The CDR3 is CAITEGLRRGNTEAFF. Written as DNA, the CDR3 is TGTGCCATCACGGAGGGACTCCGGAGGGGGAACACTGAAGCTTTCTTT.

The chain is built from TRBV19 and TRBJ1-2; TRBD1 matches 8 bases. The CDR3 totals 15 residues. Germline V gene lookup returns CDR1 LNHDA and CDR2 SQIVND (reference sequence). J lost 4 bases, V lost 3 bases, and 7 bases had no gene match. CDR3 residues: CASSIRDRGVYGYTF. Written as DNA, the CDR3 is TGTGCCAGTAGTATTAGAGACAGGGGAGTCTATGGCTACACCTTC.

The chain combines TRBV9 with TRBJ1-2; D is undetermined. The CDR3 length is 14 residues. Germline lookup yields CDR1 SGDLS and CDR2 YYNGEE. Trimming pared 1 base from V and 4 bases from J, leaving 11 bases between. CDR3 DNA: TGTGCCAGCAGCGTAAGTCCTACCCTCTATGGCTACACCTTC. Translating it yields CASSVSPTLYGYTF.

V is TRBV27 and J is TRBJ2-7, with D perhaps matching TRBD2 (7 bases). V lost 6 bases to trimming and J lost 9 bases, with 24 bases between them. Looked up from germline, CDR1 is MNHEY and CDR2 is SMNVEV (reference sequence). CDR3 length: 15 residues. CDR3 loop: CASRRGAGETRGQYF. DNA of the CDR3: TGTGCCAGCAGGAGGGGGGCGGGAGAAACCAGGGGGCAGTACTTC.

The rearrangement links TRBV4-1 to TRBJ2-7; D is unclear. The V end was cut by 5 bases, the J end by 0 bases, with 14 bases between. The CDR3 consists of 15 residues. Germline CDR1 reads MGHRA; CDR2 reads YSYEKL. CDR3 loop: CASSYIASSSYEQYF. CDR3 coding DNA: TGCGCCAGCAGCTATATAGCAAGTAGCTCCTACGAGCAGTACTTC.

This clone was recorded once. The chain is built from TRBV11-1 and TRBJ1-6; the D is unclear. Trimming removed 1 base at V and 11 bases at J, with 9 bases between. Germline values: CDR1 SGHAT, CDR2 FQDESV (reference sequence). This CDR3 is 13 amino acids long. This chain's CDR3 is CASSLVPSTPLHF. The CDR3 region has the DNA TGTGCCAGCAGCTTAGTTCCGTCTACACCCCTCCACTTT. Looking up the rest from reference TRBV11-1 and TRBJ1-6 gives the full variable domain: EAEVAQSPRYKITEKSQAVAFWCDPISGHATLYWYRQILGQGPELLVQFQDESVVDDSQLPKDRFSAERLKGVDSTLKIQPAELGDSAMYLCASSLVPSTPLHFGNGTRLTVT.

The chain recombines TRBV5-1 with TRBJ2-7; maybe TRBD2 (5 bases). Trimming cost V 4 bases and J 6 bases, with 17 bases left between them. Germline values: CDR1 SGHRS, CDR2 YFSETQ. There are 14 residues in the CDR3. The CDR3 loop is CASSQDQGGGEQYF. The DNA for the CDR3 is TGCGCCAGCAGCCAGGACCAAGGAGGAGGCGAGCAGTACTTC.

The chain recombines TRBV19 with TRBJ1-4; D is perhaps TRBD1 (5 bases). The V end lost 3 bases, the J end lost 2 bases, and 13 bases lay between the germline ends. This CDR3 has 16 residues. The germline CDR1 and CDR2 sequences are LNHDA and SQIVND (reference sequence). This CDR3 is CASSMAGVATNEKLFF. The DNA for the CDR3 is TGTGCCAGTAGTATGGCGGGGGTGGCGACTAATGAAAAACTGTTTTTT.

This clone was counted between two and nine times. V gene TRBV2 combines with J gene TRBJ1-5; D gene uncertain. CDR1 and CDR2 (germline): SNHLY, FYNNEI. V was cut by 8 bases and J by 7 bases, with 12 bases left in between. The CDR3 has 12 residues. Written as DNA, the CDR3 is TGTGCCAGCTCCCTCAGTCCCCAGCCCCAGCATTTT. Translating it yields CASSLSPQPQHF.

The chain combines TRBV19 with TRBJ1-2; D call uncertain. The CDR3 extends over 15 amino acids. V was pared by 0 bases and J by 3 bases, with 11 bases between. CDR1 and CDR2 (germline): LNHDA, SQIVND (reference sequence). CDR3: CASSIDRSRDYGYTF. DNA for the CDR3: TGTGCCAGTAGTATAGATCGGTCTCGGGACTATGGCTACACCTTC.

Notes on this clone: The sample carries other DNA sequences with the same CDR3. The chain links TRBV9 to TRBJ2-1, with D maybe TRBD2 (5 bases). Per germline, CDR1 SGDLS and CDR2 YYNGEE. This CDR3 region has 13 residues. V gave up 0 bases and J gave up 6 bases, with 7 bases separating them. CDR3 sequence (DNA): TGTGCCAGCAGCGTAGGCGGAGGCAATGAGCAGTTCTTC. Its protein is CASSVGGGNEQFF.